This record concerns one TCR beta chain sequence. TCRdb's copy holds only in-frame clones and misses some; the assay was immunoSEQ multiplex PCR. The table has around 60,000 clones, over 60% seen once. The data were obtained in a study of OX40 agonist ivuxolimab in advanced cancers. The wider study: Partial responses, seen in three patients, involved one hepatocellular carcinoma and two cutaneous melanomas.

Germline CDR1 and CDR2: SGHDT and YYEEEE. Trimming removed 1 base from V and 2 bases from J, with 14 bases in between. The CDR3 runs 16 residues. Sequences were derived from CD4+ or CD8+ T cells sorted from blood, sampled in a trial of the OX40 agonist ivuxolimab. This sequence was found in an adult with an advanced solid tumor such as melanoma, head and neck, liver or kidney cancer. V usage is TRBV5-6 and J usage is TRBJ2-3; no firm D call. CDR3 DNA: TGTGCCAGCAGCTTGAGGTCTGGCGGCTTCACAGATACGCAGTATTTT. This sequence encodes CASSLRSGGFTDTQYF.